This TCR beta chain was sequenced in a study of T cell changes during pregnancy in multiple sclerosis. Per the germline V gene, CDR1 is SGHDT and CDR2 is YYEEEE. V was pared by 4 bases and J by 5 bases, with 8 bases of the junction left unmatched. CDR3 length: 15 residues. The table came from immunoSEQ multiplex PCR; TCRdb's copy has only in-frame clones and leaves some out. The table shows under 55,000 clones, with roughly 93% occurring only once. The chain recombines TRBV5-6 with TRBJ2-5, with 10 bases aligning to TRBD2. The TCR sequence derives from a female donor with multiple sclerosis, enrolled in a pregnancy study. The sequencing here drew on peripheral blood, taken in the second trimester of pregnancy. The CDR3 is CASSPGTSVQETQYF. In DNA, the CDR3 is TGTGCCAGCAGCCCGGGGACTAGCGTACAGGAGACCCAGTACTTC.